This TCR beta chain was recovered during a study of blood T cell repertoires in COVID-19. Study summary: The United States, Italy and Spain provided the acute and convalescent COVID-19 samples. Nucleic acid was either cDNA or gDNA, and it came from T cells, B-cell-depleted T cells, or PBMCs.

Self-reported history from a screening survey and questionnaire set each donor's cohort. The data were produced by immunoSEQ multiplex PCR, yet TCRdb's version contains in-frame clones alone and is incomplete. Of about 240,000 clones listed, approximately 83% are singletons. Sequencing was performed on PBMCs or T cells enriched from blood (not recorded which). This receptor was taken from a woman in her forties with acute COVID-19.

This CDR3 is CASSLGQLNYGYTF. In nucleotides, the CDR3 is TGTGCCAGCAGCTTAGGACAGTTAAACTATGGCTACACCTTC. The V gene is TRBV7-8, the J gene TRBJ1-2, with D tentatively TRBD1 (5 bases). Trimming removed 1 base at V and 2 bases at J, with 8 bases between. The germline V gene encodes CDR1 SGHVS and CDR2 FQNEAQ. This CDR3 region has 14 residues.